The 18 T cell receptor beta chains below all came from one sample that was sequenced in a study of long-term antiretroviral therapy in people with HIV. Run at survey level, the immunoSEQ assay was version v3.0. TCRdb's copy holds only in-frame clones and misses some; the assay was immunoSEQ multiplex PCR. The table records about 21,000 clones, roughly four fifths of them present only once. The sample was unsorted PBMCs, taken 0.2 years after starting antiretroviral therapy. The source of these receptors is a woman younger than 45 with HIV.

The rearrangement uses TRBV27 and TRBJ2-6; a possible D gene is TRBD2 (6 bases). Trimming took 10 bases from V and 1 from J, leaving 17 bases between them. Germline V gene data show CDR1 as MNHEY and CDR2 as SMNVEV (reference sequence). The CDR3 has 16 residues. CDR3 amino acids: CANSTGDSSGANVLTF. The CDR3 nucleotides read TGTGCCAATTCGACGGGAGACTCTTCTGGGGCCAACGTCCTGACTTTC.

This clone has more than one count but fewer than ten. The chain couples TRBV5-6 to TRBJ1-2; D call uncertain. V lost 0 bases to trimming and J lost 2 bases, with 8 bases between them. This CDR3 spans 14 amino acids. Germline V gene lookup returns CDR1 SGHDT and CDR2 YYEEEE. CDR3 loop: CASSLGPENYGYTF. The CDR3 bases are TGTGCCAGCAGCTTGGGTCCCGAAAACTATGGCTACACCTTC.

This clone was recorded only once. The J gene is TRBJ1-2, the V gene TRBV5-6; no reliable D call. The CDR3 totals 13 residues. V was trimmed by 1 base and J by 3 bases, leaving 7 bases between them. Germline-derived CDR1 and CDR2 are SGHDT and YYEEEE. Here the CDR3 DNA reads TGTGCCAGCAGCTTGACAGATTACTATGGCTACACCTTC. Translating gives CASSLTDYYGYTF. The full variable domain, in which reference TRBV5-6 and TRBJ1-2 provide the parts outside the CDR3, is DAGVTQSPTHLIKTRGQQVTLRCSPKSGHDTVSWYQQALGQGPQFIFQYYEEEERQRGNFPDRFSGHQFPNYSSELNVNALLLGDSALYLCASSLTDYYGYTFGSGTRLTVV.

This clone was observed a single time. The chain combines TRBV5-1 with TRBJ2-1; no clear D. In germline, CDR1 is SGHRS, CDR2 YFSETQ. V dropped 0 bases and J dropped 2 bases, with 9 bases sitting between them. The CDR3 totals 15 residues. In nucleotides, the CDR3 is TGCGCCAGCAGCTTGGGGGGAAGGACCTACAATGAGCAGTTCTTC. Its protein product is CASSLGGRTYNEQFF.

Written as DNA, the CDR3 is TGCGCCAGCAGCGAGGGGGGGCGGGTCGCTGAAGCTTTCTTT. Protein: CASSEGGRVAEAFF. The chain recombines TRBV5-1 with TRBJ1-1, with D perhaps TRBD1 (6 bases). The CDR3 loop spans 14 amino acids. Deletions cut 4 bases from V and 6 bases from J, with 16 bases between. Germline loops: CDR1 SGHRS, CDR2 YFSETQ.

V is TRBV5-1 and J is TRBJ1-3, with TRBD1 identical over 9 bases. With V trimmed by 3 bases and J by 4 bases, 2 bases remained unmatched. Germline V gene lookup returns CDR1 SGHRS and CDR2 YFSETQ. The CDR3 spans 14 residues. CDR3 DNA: TGCGCCAGCAGCTGGACAGGGGCGGGAAACACCATATATTTT. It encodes CASSWTGAGNTIYF.

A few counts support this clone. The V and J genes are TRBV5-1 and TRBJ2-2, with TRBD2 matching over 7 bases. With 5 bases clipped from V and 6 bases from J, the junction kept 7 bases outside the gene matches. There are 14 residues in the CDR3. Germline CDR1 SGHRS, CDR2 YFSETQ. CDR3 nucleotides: TGCGCCAGCAGGCTAGCGGTCACCGCCGGGGAGCTGTTTTTT. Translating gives CASRLAVTAGELFF.

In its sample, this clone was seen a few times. The CDR3 protein is CASSYSVTGSAGELFF. The CDR3, as DNA: TGTGCCAGCAGTTATAGCGTGACAGGGTCGGCCGGGGAGCTGTTTTTT. This chain uses TRBV6-5 with TRBJ2-2, with 7 bases matching TRBD1. This CDR3 is 16 amino acids long. The germline V gene has CDR1 MNHEY and CDR2 SVGAGI. J lost 6 bases, V lost 3 bases, and 10 bases had no gene match.

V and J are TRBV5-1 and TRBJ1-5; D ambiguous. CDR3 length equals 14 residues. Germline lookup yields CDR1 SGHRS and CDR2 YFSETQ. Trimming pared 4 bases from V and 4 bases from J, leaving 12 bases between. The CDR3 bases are TGCGCCAGCAGCCCAGGTCCGTTGAATCAGCCCCAGCATTTT. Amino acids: CASSPGPLNQPQHF.

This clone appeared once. The CDR3: CASSLRGAETQYF. The CDR3 bases are TGTGCCAGCAGCCTGAGAGGGGCAGAGACCCAGTACTTC. This chain connects TRBV5-5 to TRBJ2-5; D may correspond to TRBD1 or TRBD2 (5 bases each). Between the trimmed V and J ends, which lost 4 bases and 4 bases, there was a span of 11 bases. The CDR3 is made up of 13 amino acids. Germline V gene sequence: CDR1 SGHKS, CDR2 YYEKEE (reference sequence).

The CDR3 DNA is TGCGCCAGCAGCCGCGGACGGCCTAGCGGGGGGACCGCGAACACCGGGGAGCTGTTTTTT. It specifies CASSRGRPSGGTANTGELFF. This chain links TRBV5-1 with TRBJ2-2; 11 bases are shared with TRBD2. V shed 4 bases, J shed 0 bases, and the junction held 14 bases outside the gene matches. Germline V gives CDR1 SGHRS, CDR2 YFSETQ. The CDR3 is 20 amino acids. Full variable domain (remainder filled in from reference TRBV5-1 and TRBJ2-2): KAGVTQTPRYLIKTRGQQVTLSCSPISGHRSVSWYQQTPGQGLQFLFEYFSETQRNKGNFPGRFSGRQFSNSRSEMNVSTLELGDSALYLCASSRGRPSGGTANTGELFFGEGSRLTVL.

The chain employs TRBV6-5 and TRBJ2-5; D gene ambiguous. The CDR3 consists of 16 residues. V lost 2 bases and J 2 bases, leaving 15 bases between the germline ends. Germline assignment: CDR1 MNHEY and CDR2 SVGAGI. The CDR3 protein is CASSYIGGVPQETQYF. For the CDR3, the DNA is TGTGCCAGCAGTTACATCGGTGGGGTCCCACAAGAGACCCAGTACTTC.

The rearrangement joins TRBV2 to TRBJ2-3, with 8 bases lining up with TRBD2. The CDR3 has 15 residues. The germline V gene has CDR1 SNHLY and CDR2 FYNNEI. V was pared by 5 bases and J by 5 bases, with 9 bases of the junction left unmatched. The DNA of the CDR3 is TGTGCCAGCAGTCAAGGTGCGGGGGGACTAGATACGCAGTATTTT. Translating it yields CASSQGAGGLDTQYF.

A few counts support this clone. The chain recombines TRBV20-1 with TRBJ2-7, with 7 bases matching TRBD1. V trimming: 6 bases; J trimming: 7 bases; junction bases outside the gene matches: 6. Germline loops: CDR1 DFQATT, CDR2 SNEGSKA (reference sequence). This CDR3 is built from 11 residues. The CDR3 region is CSAGTEVEQYF. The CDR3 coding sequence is TGCAGTGCGGGGACAGAAGTAGAGCAGTACTTC.

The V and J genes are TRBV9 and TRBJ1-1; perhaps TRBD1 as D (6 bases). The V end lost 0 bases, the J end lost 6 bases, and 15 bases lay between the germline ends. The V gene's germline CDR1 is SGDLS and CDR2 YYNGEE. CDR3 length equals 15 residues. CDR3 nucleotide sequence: TGTGCCAGCAGCGTAGGGACACAGGGTCGGGCTGAAGCTTTCTTT. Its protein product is CASSVGTQGRAEAFF.

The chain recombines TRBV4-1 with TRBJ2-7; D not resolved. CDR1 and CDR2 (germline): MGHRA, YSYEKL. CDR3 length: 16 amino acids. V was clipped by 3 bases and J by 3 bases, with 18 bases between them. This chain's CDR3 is CASSQLLAEQYYEQYF. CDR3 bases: TGCGCCAGCAGCCAGTTGCTGGCCGAACAATACTACGAGCAGTACTTC.

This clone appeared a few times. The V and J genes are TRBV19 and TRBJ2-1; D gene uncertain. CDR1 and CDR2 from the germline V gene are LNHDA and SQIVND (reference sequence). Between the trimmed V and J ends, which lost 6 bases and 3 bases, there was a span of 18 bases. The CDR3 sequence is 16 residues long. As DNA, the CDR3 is TGTGCCAGTAGGTCGACGTGGACGGCCAACTACAATGAGCAGTTCTTC. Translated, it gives CASRSTWTANYNEQFF.

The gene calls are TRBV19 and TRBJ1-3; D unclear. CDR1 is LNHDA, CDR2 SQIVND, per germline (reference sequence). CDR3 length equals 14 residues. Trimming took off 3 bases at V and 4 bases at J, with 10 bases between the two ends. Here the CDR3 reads CASSIHASGNTIYF. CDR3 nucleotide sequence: TGTGCCAGTAGTATCCATGCTTCCGGAAACACCATATATTTT. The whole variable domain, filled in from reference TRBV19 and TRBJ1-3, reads DGGITQSPKYLFRKEGQNVTLSCEQNLNHDAMYWYRQDPGQGLRLIYYSQIVNDFQKGDIAEGYSVSREKKESFPLTVTSAQKNPTAFYLCASSIHASGNTIYFGEGSWLTVV.